These T cell receptor beta chains were read from a single sample in a study of blood T cell repertoires in COVID-19. The assay was immunoSEQ multiplex PCR, and TCRdb's table has in-frame clones only and misses some. The data show over 80,000 clones, 60% to 85% seen once. Sequencing was performed on peripheral blood. The receptor source for this set is a woman older than 75 with active or convalescent COVID-19. Each CDR3 is given with its conserved first and last residue. D genes are given only for firm matches. A clone size is listed for some rows: how often the clone was seen (once, few, many), or a class if it is expanded.

CDR3 DNA: TGTGCCAGCAGCCCCGGGACACGTTTTCAAGAGACCCAGTACTTC
CDR3 protein: CASSPGTRFQETQYF
clone size: .
D gene: .
J gene: TRBJ2-5
V gene: TRBV7-2

CDR3 DNA: TGTGCCAGCAGCCCCAGGGGCCCCCGCCATGGCTACACCTTC
CDR3 protein: CASSPRGPRHGYTF
clone size: .
D gene: .
J gene: TRBJ1-2
V gene: TRBV9

CDR3 DNA: TGTGCCAGCAGCTCGAGGACAGGGGCAACCTACGAGCAGTACTTC
CDR3 protein: CASSSRTGATYEQYF
clone size: .
D gene: TRBD1
J gene: TRBJ2-7
V gene: TRBV5-1

CDR3 DNA: TGTGCCAGTAGTATAGATTGGGGAGGGCCTTACAATGAGCAGTTCTTC
CDR3 protein: CASSIDWGGPYNEQFF
clone size: .
D gene: TRBD2
J gene: TRBJ2-1
V gene: TRBV19

CDR3 DNA: TGTGCCAGTAGTACCGGACTAGCGGGAGGTCGGAGCTCCTACAATGAGCAGTTCTTC
CDR3 protein: CASSTGLAGGRSSYNEQFF
clone size: .
D gene: TRBD2
J gene: TRBJ2-1
V gene: TRBV19

CDR3 DNA: TGTGCCAGCAGCCTAGGACAGGGGAGCGGAGAGACCCAGTACTTC
CDR3 protein: CASSLGQGSGETQYF
clone size: once
D gene: TRBD1
J gene: TRBJ2-5
V gene: TRBV5-6

CDR3 DNA: TGTGCCAGCAGTTACCGGGCCCCCGGGGGCGGGGAGCTGTTTTTT
CDR3 protein: CASSYRAPGGGELFF
clone size: .
D gene: .
J gene: TRBJ2-2
V gene: TRBV5-6

CDR3 DNA: TGTGCCAGCAGTAATTTCAGGGGCCAAGAGACCCAGTACTTC
CDR3 protein: CASSNFRGQETQYF
clone size: few
D gene: .
J gene: TRBJ2-5
V gene: TRBV25-1

CDR3 DNA: TGTGCCAGCAGTCCCGCTAACTATGGCTACACCTTC
CDR3 protein: CASSPANYGYTF
clone size: .
D gene: .
J gene: TRBJ1-2
V gene: TRBV2

CDR3 DNA: TGTGCCACCAGTGGAGGGGGCGGTGAAAAACTGTTTTTT
CDR3 protein: CATSGGGGEKLFF
clone size: .
D gene: TRBD1
J gene: TRBJ1-4
V gene: TRBV24-1

CDR3 DNA: TGTGCCAGCAGCCCAGCGGAGGGCGCCGGCTATGGCTACACCTTC
CDR3 protein: CASSPAEGAGYGYTF
clone size: few
D gene: .
J gene: TRBJ1-2
V gene: TRBV4-2

CDR3 DNA: TGTGCCAGCAGCTGGGACTCGACCAGCCGGGAGCTGTTTTTT
CDR3 protein: CASSWDSTSRELFF
clone size: .
D gene: .
J gene: TRBJ2-2
V gene: TRBV7-9

CDR3 DNA: TGTGCCAGCAGCCCGGGGACAGGGTTAGAGACCCAGTACTTC
CDR3 protein: CASSPGTGLETQYF
clone size: .
D gene: TRBD1
J gene: TRBJ2-5
V gene: TRBV5-1

CDR3 DNA: TGCGCCAGCAGCTCCTTGACAGGGGGTACAGATACGCAGTATTTT
CDR3 protein: CASSSLTGGTDTQYF
clone size: .
D gene: TRBD1
J gene: TRBJ2-3
V gene: TRBV5-1

CDR3 DNA: TGTGCCAGCAGCAACAGGGATATAGAGGGCTACACCTTC
CDR3 protein: CASSNRDIEGYTF
clone size: once
D gene: .
J gene: TRBJ1-2
V gene: TRBV5-1

CDR3 DNA: TGTGCTAGTGGTTTCAACCAAGAGACCCAGTACTTC
CDR3 protein: CASGFNQETQYF
clone size: .
D gene: .
J gene: TRBJ2-5
V gene: TRBV12-5

CDR3 DNA: TGTGCCACCGCGGGGGAGTATAGCAATCAGCCCCAGCATTTT
CDR3 protein: CATAGEYSNQPQHF
clone size: .
D gene: .
J gene: TRBJ1-5
V gene: TRBV15

CDR3 DNA: TGCGCCAGCAGCCAAGAGCCCAGGGGACAGGGTTTGTCTTACGGGAGGGACAATGAGCAGTTCTTC
CDR3 protein: CASSQEPRGQGLSYGRDNEQFF
clone size: .
D gene: .
J gene: TRBJ2-1
V gene: TRBV4-3

CDR3 DNA: TGTGCCAGCAGCTTAATGGGCGGGAGGGCGGTTAATGAGCAGTTCTTC
CDR3 protein: CASSLMGGRAVNEQFF
clone size: .
D gene: TRBD2
J gene: TRBJ2-1
V gene: TRBV7-2

CDR3 DNA: TGTGCCAGCAGCCTCAGCGGGAACGTTCGTAGGCAGTTCTTC
CDR3 protein: CASSLSGNVRRQFF
clone size: .
D gene: TRBD2
J gene: TRBJ2-1
V gene: TRBV7-2

CDR3 DNA: TGTGCCAGCAGCTTAAACCCGGGAGGGCCGGGGGATACGCAGTATTTT
CDR3 protein: CASSLNPGGPGDTQYF
clone size: .
D gene: TRBD2
J gene: TRBJ2-3
V gene: TRBV7-2

CDR3 DNA: TGTGCCAGCAGTTCACCGGGACCAAGCGGGCCCGGGGAGCTGTTTTTT
CDR3 protein: CASSSPGPSGPGELFF
clone size: .
D gene: .
J gene: TRBJ2-2
V gene: TRBV28

CDR3 DNA: TGTGCCAGCAGTTTTCGGGGTAACACTGAAGCTTTCTTT
CDR3 protein: CASSFRGNTEAFF
clone size: once
D gene: .
J gene: TRBJ1-1
V gene: TRBV28

CDR3 DNA: TGCAGCGTTGTGGGACTAGCGGGAGTATCTGATACGCAGTATTTT
CDR3 protein: CSVVGLAGVSDTQYF
clone size: .
D gene: TRBD2
J gene: TRBJ2-3
V gene: TRBV29-1

CDR3 DNA: TGCAGCGTTGGGGGACAGGGGGCATCCCAGTACTTC
CDR3 protein: CSVGGQGASQYF
clone size: .
D gene: TRBD1
J gene: TRBJ2-5
V gene: TRBV29-1

CDR3 DNA: TGTGCCAGCAGCCAGTCAGAGTCGGGCGGGCCCTACGAGCAGTACTTC
CDR3 protein: CASSQSESGGPYEQYF
clone size: .
D gene: .
J gene: TRBJ2-7
V gene: TRBV4-2

CDR3 DNA: TGTGCCAGCAGCGCACGACGGGGCTCTGGAAACACCATATATTTT
CDR3 protein: CASSARRGSGNTIYF
clone size: .
D gene: .
J gene: TRBJ1-3
V gene: TRBV7-6

CDR3 DNA: TGCGCCAGCAGACAGCGGGACTTTGCCGCCGAGCAGTACTTC
CDR3 protein: CASRQRDFAAEQYF
clone size: .
D gene: TRBD2
J gene: TRBJ2-7
V gene: TRBV10-1

CDR3 DNA: TGTGCCACCAGGAAAACAGGGAAGAACACTGAAGCTTTCTTT
CDR3 protein: CATRKTGKNTEAFF
clone size: .
D gene: .
J gene: TRBJ1-1
V gene: TRBV24-1

CDR3 DNA: TGCGCCAGCAGCCCCAACGGTGCAACTAATGAAAAACTGTTTTTT
CDR3 protein: CASSPNGATNEKLFF
clone size: once
D gene: .
J gene: TRBJ1-4
V gene: TRBV5-1

CDR3 DNA: TGTGCCAGCCACGGGGGGCTCTACAATGAGCAGTTCTTC
CDR3 protein: CASHGGLYNEQFF
clone size: .
D gene: .
J gene: TRBJ2-1
V gene: TRBV19

CDR3 DNA: TGTGCCAGCAGCCAAGACAGGGAATACCCTGAAGCTTTCTTT
CDR3 protein: CASSQDREYPEAFF
clone size: .
D gene: .
J gene: TRBJ1-1
V gene: TRBV14

CDR3 DNA: TGTGCCAGCTCTCCTCCGGGACAGAACACTGAAGCTTTCTTT
CDR3 protein: CASSPPGQNTEAFF
clone size: few
D gene: .
J gene: TRBJ1-1
V gene: TRBV2

CDR3 DNA: TGTGCCAGCAGTGAACCACGCGGGGGGGTGTTTATGAACACTGAAGCTTTCTTT
CDR3 protein: CASSEPRGGVFMNTEAFF
clone size: .
D gene: .
J gene: TRBJ1-1
V gene: TRBV2

CDR3 DNA: TGTGCCAGCAGTGTAACAAACTCTGGAAACACCATATATTTT
CDR3 protein: CASSVTNSGNTIYF
clone size: .
D gene: .
J gene: TRBJ1-3
V gene: TRBV28

CDR3 DNA: TGTGCCAGCAGGTCGAGTAGCACAGATACGCAGTATTTT
CDR3 protein: CASRSSSTDTQYF
clone size: .
D gene: .
J gene: TRBJ2-3
V gene: TRBV5-4

CDR3 DNA: TGTGCCAGCAGCAAGTATATTGGACAAGGGGCCCAGTACTTC
CDR3 protein: CASSKYIGQGAQYF
clone size: .
D gene: .
J gene: TRBJ2-5
V gene: TRBV9

CDR3 DNA: TGTGCCAGCAGCGCGCCCCAAGAGACCCAGTACTTC
CDR3 protein: CASSAPQETQYF
clone size: .
D gene: .
J gene: TRBJ2-5
V gene: TRBV2

CDR3 DNA: TGTGCCAGCAGCCCCTGTCCCCCGGGAGGGCCATGCGAGCAGTACTTC
CDR3 protein: CASSPCPPGGPCEQYF
clone size: .
D gene: TRBD2
J gene: TRBJ2-7
V gene: TRBV11-2

CDR3 DNA: TGTGCCAGCAGCCGACCCCCCCAGGGCGGGAAGTACACCTACGAGCAGTACTTC
CDR3 protein: CASSRPPQGGKYTYEQYF
clone size: few
D gene: .
J gene: TRBJ2-7
V gene: TRBV11-2

CDR3 DNA: TGTGCCAGGACGAATCCGGGCACCGGGGAGCTGTTTTTT
CDR3 protein: CARTNPGTGELFF
clone size: .
D gene: .
J gene: TRBJ2-2
V gene: TRBV2

CDR3 DNA: TGTGCCAGCTCACCAACTGCCGATGATTTTAACACCATATATTTT
CDR3 protein: CASSPTADDFNTIYF
clone size: .
D gene: .
J gene: TRBJ1-3
V gene: TRBV18

CDR3 DNA: TGTGCCAGCAGCGTAGATGACCGCTCAGGGAAACTGTTTTTT
CDR3 protein: CASSVDDRSGKLFF
clone size: .
D gene: .
J gene: TRBJ1-4
V gene: TRBV9

CDR3 DNA: TGCAGCGTTGCTGGACAAGCGGGTGAGCAGTTCTTC
CDR3 protein: CSVAGQAGEQFF
clone size: .
D gene: .
J gene: TRBJ2-1
V gene: TRBV29-1

CDR3 DNA: TGTGCCAGCAGCCCAAGGGGGGATACGCAGTATTTT
CDR3 protein: CASSPRGDTQYF
clone size: .
D gene: .
J gene: TRBJ2-3
V gene: TRBV7-3

CDR3 DNA: TGTGCCAGCAGCTTGCCGGACAGTGTAACCCGCTCTGGGGCCAACGTCCTGACTTTC
CDR3 protein: CASSLPDSVTRSGANVLTF
clone size: .
D gene: .
J gene: TRBJ2-6
V gene: TRBV5-1

CDR3 DNA: TGTGCCAGTAGTACCGACAGGGGGGTCTCACCCCTCCACTTT
CDR3 protein: CASSTDRGVSPLHF
clone size: .
D gene: TRBD1
J gene: TRBJ1-6
V gene: TRBV19